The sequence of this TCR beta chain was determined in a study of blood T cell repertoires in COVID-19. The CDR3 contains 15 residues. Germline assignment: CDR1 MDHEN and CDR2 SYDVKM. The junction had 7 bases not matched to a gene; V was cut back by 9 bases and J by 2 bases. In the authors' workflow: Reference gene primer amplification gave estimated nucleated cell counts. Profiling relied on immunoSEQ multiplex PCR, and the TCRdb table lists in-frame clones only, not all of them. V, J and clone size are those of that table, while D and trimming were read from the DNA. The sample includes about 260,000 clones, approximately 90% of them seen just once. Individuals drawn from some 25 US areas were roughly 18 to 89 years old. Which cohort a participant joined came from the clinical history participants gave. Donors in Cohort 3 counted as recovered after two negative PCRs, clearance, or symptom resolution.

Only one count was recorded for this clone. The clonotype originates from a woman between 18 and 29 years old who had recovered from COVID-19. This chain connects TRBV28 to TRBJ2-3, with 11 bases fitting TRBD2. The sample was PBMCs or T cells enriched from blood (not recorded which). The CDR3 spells CASCLSGGATDTQYF. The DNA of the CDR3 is TGTGCCAGTTGTCTTAGCGGGGGGGCCACAGATACGCAGTATTTT.